This entry lists 27 T cell receptor beta chains sequenced from one sample in a study of T cell repertoires in cytomegalovirus infection. TCRdb processed the reads anew with MiXCR; each CDR3 protein has one entry. The profile shows 130,000 or so distinct CDR3 sequences, about 6.5% of them singletons. Sequencing was carried out using PBMCs. These TCRs come from a human donor in good health (CMV status not recorded). Some clones in this sample may be carry-over from other donors' samples.

Only a few counts were recorded for this clonotype. This chain links TRBV14 with TRBJ1-3; D possibly corresponds to TRBD1 (5 bases). Trimming left V 0 bases short and J 2 bases short, with 8 bases between. CDR3 length equals 15 residues. The germline CDR1 and CDR2 sequences are SGHDN and FVKESK. This CDR3 reads CASSQEGGAGNTIYF. The CDR3 DNA reads as TGTGCCAGCAGCCAAGAAGGAGGGGCTGGAAACACCATATATTTT.

This rearrangement joins TRBV6-2 or TRBV6-3 to TRBJ1-5; D gene unclear. The V gene's germline CDR1 is MNHEY and CDR2 SVGEGT. V was clipped by 2 bases and J by 2 bases, with 7 bases between them. This CDR3 region has 14 residues. This CDR3 reads CASSYNLRNQPQHF. Written as DNA, the CDR3 is TGTGCCAGCAGTTACAACCTACGCAATCAGCCCCAGCATTTT.

This sequence joins TRBV18 and TRBJ2-1, with D possibly being TRBD2 (5 bases). The CDR3 has 14 residues. V gave up 6 bases and J gave up 7 bases, with 16 bases separating them. The V gene's germline CDR1 is KGHSH and CDR2 LQKENI. Written as DNA, the CDR3 is TGTGCCAGCTCGAGACCGGGCCGGGATAATGAGCAGTTCTTC. It translates to CASSRPGRDNEQFF.

The V gene is TRBV10-2, the J gene TRBJ2-1; 8 positions agree with TRBD2. The trim removed 3 bases at V and 15 bases at J, leaving 7 bases unmatched. Looked up from germline, CDR1 is WSHSY and CDR2 is SAAADI. This CDR3 has 12 residues. CDR3 sequence reads: CASSDSSGEGFF. As DNA, the CDR3 is TGCGCCAGCAGTGATAGTAGCGGGGAGGGGTTCTTC.

This clonotype was recorded many times. The V and J genes are TRBV7-2 and TRBJ2-7, with TRBD2 identical over 12 bases. In germline, CDR1 is SGHTA, CDR2 FQGNSA. J lost 5 bases, V lost 5 bases, and 13 bases had no gene match. This CDR3 has 17 amino acids. The CDR3 loop is CASSLTASGGDLHEQYF. For the CDR3, the DNA is TGTGCCAGCAGCCTAACGGCTAGCGGGGGGGACCTCCACGAGCAGTACTTC. Looking up the rest from reference TRBV7-2 and TRBJ2-7 gives the full variable domain: GAGVSQSPSNKVTEKGKDVELRCDPISGHTALYWYRQSLGQGLEFLIYFQGNSAPDKSGLPSDRFSAERTGGSVSTLTIQRTQQEDSAVYLCASSLTASGGDLHEQYFGPGTRLTVT.

This clonotype was seen many times. CDR3 nucleotides: TGTGCCAGCGTACGGACAGGGGGCGTCTTTGGCACTGAAGCTTTCTTT. This sequence encodes CASVRTGGVFGTEAFF. This chain joins TRBV6-2 or TRBV6-3 and TRBJ1-1; 11 bases agree with TRBD1. CDR3 length equals 16 residues. V shed 8 bases, J shed 4 bases, and the junction held 12 bases outside the gene matches. Germline CDR1 MNHEY, CDR2 SVGEGT.

This clonotype was seen many times. This chain uses TRBV19 with TRBJ1-1; D is perhaps TRBD1 (5 bases). The germline V gene has CDR1 LNHDA and CDR2 SQIVND (reference sequence). The germline V and J ends were trimmed by 7 bases and 1 base, with 10 bases remaining between them. CDR3 length: 13 amino acids. The DNA of the CDR3 is TGTGCCAGTACCAAGGGACGGAACACTGAAGCTTTCTTT. This codes for CASTKGRNTEAFF.

This clonotype has a handful of counts. The J gene is TRBJ1-5, the V gene TRBV11-2; D call uncertain. Germline V lookup: CDR1 SGHAT, CDR2 FQNNGV. This CDR3 comprises 13 residues. The V and J ends lost 5 bases and 5 bases respectively, with 10 bases between them. This chain's CDR3 is CASSPAAYQPQHF. The CDR3 nucleotides read TGTGCCAGCAGCCCTGCTGCATATCAGCCCCAGCATTTT.

The sample holds a few counts of this clonotype. The chain uses TRBV12-3 or TRBV12-4 and TRBJ1-3; unclear D gene. The CDR3 is made up of 13 amino acids. Trimming cost V 8 bases and J 6 bases, with 14 bases left between them. CDR3 loop: CASGKGWANTIYF. For the CDR3, the DNA is TGTGCCAGCGGTAAAGGTTGGGCAAACACCATATATTTT.

This chain connects TRBV28 to TRBJ2-1; D is unresolved. Germline lookup yields CDR1 MDHEN and CDR2 SYDVKM. V lost 3 bases to trimming and J lost 6 bases, with 12 bases between them. This CDR3 is built from 14 residues. The DNA of the CDR3 is TGTGCCAGCAGTTTGGGCCTTATTGCCAATGAGCAGTTCTTC. The encoded protein is CASSLGLIANEQFF.

This clonotype came up many times. The chain links TRBV25-1 to TRBJ1-2, with D hard to call. The CDR3 sequence is 13 residues long. Germline V CDR1 and CDR2: MGHDK, SYGVNS. V was shortened by 3 bases and J by 4 bases, with 9 bases between the two germline ends. CDR3 sequence: CASSDFGSYGYTF. The CDR3 coding sequence is TGTGCCAGCAGTGACTTCGGAAGCTATGGCTACACCTTC.

This clonotype was observed a handful of times. CDR3 loop: CSALDRGWSTEAFF. CDR3 DNA: TGCAGTGCCCTGGACCGAGGGTGGAGCACTGAAGCTTTCTTT. The chain employs TRBV20-1 and TRBJ1-1; no clear D. Trimming took off 6 bases at V and 4 bases at J, with 18 bases between the two ends. Germline loops: CDR1 DFQATT, CDR2 SNEGSKA (reference sequence). The CDR3 loop spans 14 amino acids.

This clonotype was detected many times. The chain links TRBV12-3 or TRBV12-4 to TRBJ2-7, with TRBD2 matching 7 bases. The CDR3 runs to 16 residues. The junction had 7 bases not matched to a gene; V was cut back by 2 bases and J by 0 bases. The CDR3 DNA reads TGTGCCAGCAGTTTACCCCGGGGAGGGGCCTCCTACGAGCAGTACTTC. It codes for CASSLPRGGASYEQYF.

CDR3 nucleotides: TGTGCCAGCAGCAAAGACAGGGATCGCGAGCAGTACTTC. It codes for CASSKDRDREQYF. The V gene is TRBV7-3, the J gene TRBJ2-7; 7 bases align to TRBD1. This CDR3 is 13 amino acids long. The V gene's germline CDR1 is SGHTA and CDR2 FQGTGA. Trimming cost V 5 bases and J 6 bases; bases outside gene matches: 7.

The rearrangement uses TRBV20-1 and TRBJ2-1; the D call may be TRBD1 or TRBD2 (5 bases each). Trimming shortened V by 5 bases and J by 7 bases, and 21 bases separated the two germline ends. The CDR3 spans 15 residues. The V gene's germline CDR1 is DFQATT and CDR2 SNEGSKA (reference sequence). CDR3 amino acids: CSAPPREGKGNEQFF. DNA of the CDR3: TGCAGTGCTCCCCCCCGAGAGGGGAAGGGGAATGAGCAGTTCTTC.

This clonotype came up many times. V and J are TRBV7-9 and TRBJ1-2; possibly TRBD1 for D (5 bases). This CDR3 region has 13 residues. The germline V gene has CDR1 SEHNR and CDR2 FQNEAQ (reference sequence). The germline V and J ends were trimmed by 6 bases and 6 bases, with 14 bases remaining between them. The CDR3 is CASSLGGLHGYTF. In nucleotides, the CDR3 is TGTGCCAGCAGTTTGGGGGGGTTACATGGCTACACCTTC.

This clonotype was detected many times. The chain combines TRBV20-1 with TRBJ2-2; 10 nucleotides align to TRBD2. The CDR3 runs 16 residues. Trimming took 3 bases from V and 5 from J; bases not matched to a gene: 9. The germline gives CDR1 DFQATT, CDR2 SNEGSKA (reference sequence). The CDR3 region has the DNA TGCAGTGCTAGCCCCAGCGGGGGGGCTATAACCGGGGAGCTGTTTTTT. This sequence encodes CSASPSGGAITGELFF.

This clonotype was detected ten times or more. This rearrangement joins TRBV7-3 to TRBJ1-2; 9 bases are shared with TRBD1. CDR1 and CDR2 (germline): SGHTA, FQGTGA. The CDR3 runs to 15 residues. Trimming at V came to 5 bases and at J to 5 bases, leaving 9 bases not matched to a gene. This CDR3 is CASSPSQGARYGYTF. CDR3 nucleotide sequence: TGTGCCAGCAGCCCCTCACAGGGGGCACGGTATGGCTACACCTTC. Complete variable domain (other parts from reference TRBV7-3 and TRBJ1-2): GAGVSQTPSNKVTEKGKYVELRCDPISGHTALYWYRQSLGQGPEFLIYFQGTGAADDSGLPNDRFFAVRPEGSVSTLKIQRTERGDSAVYLCASSPSQGARYGYTFGSGTRLTVV.

This clonotype was seen at least ten times. The gene calls are TRBV12-3 or TRBV12-4 and TRBJ2-3; D is possibly TRBD1 or TRBD2 (5 bases each). V was pared by 3 bases and J by 3 bases, with 7 bases between. The CDR3 extends over 13 amino acids. CDR3 loop: CASSLGVTDTQYF. The CDR3 coding sequence is TGTGCCAGCAGTTTGGGGGTTACAGATACGCAGTATTTT.

Ten or more counts support this clonotype. This sequence joins TRBV7-9 and TRBJ2-5; tentatively, D is TRBD2 (5 bases). Germline V gene data show CDR1 as SEHNR and CDR2 as FQNEAQ (reference sequence). Trimming stripped 4 bases from V and 2 bases from J, with 14 bases between. This CDR3 is 15 amino acids long. CDR3 region: CASSSRGWTQETQYF. Written as DNA, the CDR3 is TGTGCCAGCAGCTCCCGGGGATGGACGCAAGAGACCCAGTACTTC.

This clonotype was seen many times. The rearrangement links TRBV10-3 to TRBJ1-1, with TRBD1 matching 7 bases. The germline gives CDR1 ENHRY, CDR2 SYGVKD. The CDR3 consists of 15 residues. V shed 6 bases, J shed 1 base, and the junction held 8 bases outside the gene matches. CDR3 coding DNA: TGTGCCATCAGCCCAAGGACAGGACAGAACACTGAAGCTTTCTTT. Protein product: CAISPRTGQNTEAFF.

The V gene is TRBV10-3, the J gene TRBJ1-2; D is ambiguous. The length of the CDR3 is 12 residues. Trimming stripped 4 bases from V and 5 bases from J, with 8 bases between. Germline V gene data show CDR1 as ENHRY and CDR2 as SYGVKD. The DNA of the CDR3 is TGTGCCATCAGTGGCTTGGGATATGGCTACACCTTC. This sequence encodes CAISGLGYGYTF.

There are a few counts of this clonotype. This chain links TRBV5-1 with TRBJ2-7, with a possible D match to TRBD2 (6 bases). This CDR3 region has 12 residues. Between the trimmed V and J ends, which lost 4 bases and 3 bases, there was a span of 8 bases. The germline V gene has CDR1 SGHRS and CDR2 YFSETQ. The chain's CDR3 is CASSRGNYEQYF. CDR3 bases: TGCGCCAGCAGCCGCGGGAACTACGAGCAGTACTTC.

There are many counts of this clonotype. CDR3 residues: CASSLAINGNTIYF. The DNA for the CDR3 is TGTGCCAGCAGCTTAGCCATAAATGGAAACACCATATATTTT. The chain couples TRBV7-2 to TRBJ1-3; D call uncertain. The CDR3 extends over 14 amino acids. The V gene's germline CDR1 is SGHTA and CDR2 FQGNSA. Trimming took off 0 bases at V and 3 bases at J, with 6 bases between the two ends.

This clonotype was counted ten times or more. The chain is built from TRBV28 and TRBJ2-1, with TRBD1 matching over 7 bases. The V segment lost 5 bases and the J segment 0 bases; nucleotides outside the gene matches: 13. Germline CDR1 and CDR2: MDHEN and SYDVKM. The CDR3 contains 18 residues. The CDR3 coding sequence is TGTGCCAGCAGTCCCCCGGACAGGCCTATAAGCTCCTACAATGAGCAGTTCTTC. This sequence encodes CASSPPDRPISSYNEQFF.

This clonotype was seen repeatedly, ten times or more. The chain has TRBV7-9 and TRBJ2-1, with a weak D call TRBD1 (5 bases). Trimming removed 1 base from V and 9 bases from J, with 13 bases in between. From germline, CDR1 is SEHNR and CDR2 FQNEAQ (reference sequence). The CDR3 has 14 amino acids. The CDR3 DNA is TGTGCCAGCAGCTTAGAAGGCAGGGCTACTGAGCAGTTCTTC. Translated: CASSLEGRATEQFF.

This clonotype was found many times. CDR3 DNA sequence: TGTGCCAGCAGCCCCCGAACAGGGGGCACCTACGAGCAGTACTTC. Its protein is CASSPRTGGTYEQYF. The chain uses TRBV7-2 and TRBJ2-7, with 9 bases matching TRBD1. V lost 5 bases, J lost 2 bases, and 7 bases stayed unmatched. The length of the CDR3 is 15 residues. Germline V gives CDR1 SGHTA, CDR2 FQGNSA. Full variable domain (outside the CDR3, taken from reference TRBV7-2 and TRBJ2-7): GAGVSQSPSNKVTEKGKDVELRCDPISGHTALYWYRQSLGQGLEFLIYFQGNSAPDKSGLPSDRFSAERTGGSVSTLTIQRTQQEDSAVYLCASSPRTGGTYEQYFGPGTRLTVT.